This T cell receptor beta chain was recorded in a study of memory CD4+ T cells and cytomegalovirus serostatus. The overall study: This sample comes from healthy Belgian adults, eight to ten CMV seropositive, under 25 seronegative.

The CDR3 is 17 residues long. The V end lost 4 bases, the J end lost 2 bases, and 18 bases lay between the germline ends. The germline V gene has CDR1 MGHRA and CDR2 YSYEKL. Repertoires were generated with immunoSEQ multiplex PCR, while TCRdb's copy carries only in-frame clones and drops some. The repertoire has just under 95,000 clones, roughly 80% of them found once; the top ten carry 3.6%. Single viable CD3+CD4+CD8-CD45RO+ cells were sorted as the memory CD4+ T cells. The sequence was obtained from an adult in good health and CMV-seropositive. V is TRBV4-1 and J is TRBJ1-3; D not certain. The sequencing sample was made of memory CD4+ T cells from blood. The CDR3 nucleotides read TGCGCCAGCAGCCCGGAACTACGAGTGAGAACTGGAAACACCATATATTTT. It codes for CASSPELRVRTGNTIYF.